A selection of T cell receptor beta chains follows, all from one sample in a study of blood T cell repertoires in COVID-19. Sequenced by immunoSEQ multiplex PCR; TCRdb stores in-frame clones only, minus some. The sample lists around 26,000 clones, around nine tenths occurring once. The specimen was peripheral blood. Every receptor here comes from a human donor with active COVID-19. The donor label of this sample is uncertain. The CDR3 runs from the conserved cysteine through the conserved F or W. Each record gives: V gene, J gene, CDR3 length, CDR3 protein.

v_call: TRBV4-1; j_call: TRBJ2-1; cdr3_length: 16; cdr3_aa: CASSQGLIRGNNEQFF
v_call: TRBV4-1; j_call: TRBJ2-1; cdr3_length: 14; cdr3_aa: CASREMVAQGEQFF
v_call: TRBV7-2; j_call: TRBJ2-1; cdr3_length: 14; cdr3_aa: CASSLRTSWNEQFF
v_call: TRBV9; j_call: TRBJ1-2; cdr3_length: 14; cdr3_aa: CASSVGGTDYGYTF
v_call: TRBV30; j_call: TRBJ2-1; cdr3_length: 14; cdr3_aa: CAWSWGGTYNEQFF
v_call: TRBV2; j_call: TRBJ2-1; cdr3_length: 13; cdr3_aa: CASGGLLNNEQFF
v_call: TRBV6-5; j_call: TRBJ2-3; cdr3_length: 14; cdr3_aa: CASSYRNRGYTQYF
v_call: TRBV2; j_call: TRBJ1-5; cdr3_length: 13; cdr3_aa: CASGNGGNQPQHF
v_call: TRBV28; j_call: TRBJ1-1; cdr3_length: 16; cdr3_aa: CASSYRRTGQNTEAFF
v_call: TRBV4-3; j_call: TRBJ2-2; cdr3_length: 17; cdr3_aa: CASSPGNNRGRTGELFF
v_call: TRBV30; j_call: TRBJ2-7; cdr3_length: 15; cdr3_aa: CAWSVDISLGYEQYF
v_call: TRBV10-2; j_call: TRBJ1-4; cdr3_length: 16; cdr3_aa: CASSESVTGVTEKLFF
v_call: TRBV6-1; j_call: TRBJ1-2; cdr3_length: 16; cdr3_aa: CASSDQHYRVGDGYTF
v_call: TRBV3-1/TRBV3-2; j_call: TRBJ2-1; cdr3_length: 16; cdr3_aa: CASETSGVQGMGEQFF
v_call: TRBV28; j_call: TRBJ2-1; cdr3_length: 14; cdr3_aa: CASSKQGFHNEQFF
v_call: TRBV7-9; j_call: TRBJ2-1; cdr3_length: 13; cdr3_aa: CASSLTGQGGEFF
v_call: TRBV28; j_call: TRBJ1-1; cdr3_length: 11; cdr3_aa: CAQFWTDEAFF
v_call: TRBV7-9; j_call: TRBJ1-2; cdr3_length: 15; cdr3_aa: CASSRGMLGSDGYTF
v_call: TRBV27; j_call: TRBJ2-1; cdr3_length: 15; cdr3_aa: CASSLSGLSANEQFF
v_call: TRBV18; j_call: TRBJ2-3; cdr3_length: 15; cdr3_aa: CASSPSGRQTDTQYF
v_call: TRBV7-9; j_call: TRBJ2-3; cdr3_length: 15; cdr3_aa: CASSLGDRGADTQYF
v_call: TRBV19; j_call: TRBJ2-5; cdr3_length: 13; cdr3_aa: CASSPSGRETQYF
v_call: TRBV7-3; j_call: TRBJ2-4; cdr3_length: 12; cdr3_aa: CASGEDRTRQYF
v_call: TRBV5-6; j_call: TRBJ2-7; cdr3_length: 14; cdr3_aa: CASSLEWRTYEQYF
v_call: TRBV10-3; j_call: TRBJ2-7; cdr3_length: 14; cdr3_aa: CAISRAPSSYEQYF
v_call: TRBV7-9; j_call: TRBJ2-2; cdr3_length: 18; cdr3_aa: CASSLTSGSGMNTGELFF
v_call: TRBV6-2/TRBV6-3; j_call: TRBJ2-3; cdr3_length: 19; cdr3_aa: CASSYFGTSGSGGPDTQYF
v_call: TRBV12-5; j_call: TRBJ1-1; cdr3_length: 12; cdr3_aa: CASSGTTTEAFF
v_call: TRBV6-2/TRBV6-3; j_call: TRBJ2-7; cdr3_length: 13; cdr3_aa: CASSQGQISEQYF
v_call: TRBV9; j_call: TRBJ2-1; cdr3_length: 15; cdr3_aa: CASSVATSGENEQFF
v_call: TRBV19; j_call: TRBJ2-7; cdr3_length: 17; cdr3_aa: CASSSSAGGPLRYEQYF
v_call: TRBV5-1; j_call: TRBJ2-6; cdr3_length: 17; cdr3_aa: CASSLEGQGSGANVLTF
v_call: TRBV5-6; j_call: TRBJ1-1; cdr3_length: 13; cdr3_aa: CASSSTANTEAFF
v_call: TRBV5-6; j_call: TRBJ1-1; cdr3_length: 15; cdr3_aa: CASSPLSRPLTEAFF
v_call: TRBV6-1; j_call: TRBJ2-3; cdr3_length: 18; cdr3_aa: CASSAARASPILTDTQYF
v_call: TRBV7-9; j_call: TRBJ1-5; cdr3_length: 14; cdr3_aa: CASSNSTGDQPQHF
v_call: TRBV18; j_call: TRBJ2-2; cdr3_length: 15; cdr3_aa: CASSPRTDLTGELFF
v_call: TRBV10-3; j_call: TRBJ1-1; cdr3_length: 16; cdr3_aa: CAISGLRGVRNTEAFF
v_call: TRBV5-1; j_call: TRBJ2-2; cdr3_length: 15; cdr3_aa: CASSLGGGGIGELFF
v_call: TRBV19; j_call: TRBJ1-4; cdr3_length: 14; cdr3_aa: CASRPGDRNEKLFF
v_call: TRBV9; j_call: TRBJ2-2; cdr3_length: 16; cdr3_aa: CASSVGAEINTGELFF
v_call: TRBV11-3; j_call: TRBJ2-1; cdr3_length: 14; cdr3_aa: CASAGGSGSREQFF
v_call: TRBV9; j_call: TRBJ1-6; cdr3_length: 15; cdr3_aa: CASSVEWAANSPLHF
v_call: TRBV9; j_call: TRBJ2-1; cdr3_length: 16; cdr3_aa: CASSAGVWKPNNEQFF
v_call: TRBV6-4; j_call: TRBJ2-3; cdr3_length: 14; cdr3_aa: CASSGTGGTDTQYF
v_call: TRBV5-1; j_call: TRBJ2-3; cdr3_length: 16; cdr3_aa: CASSNPGLLSTDTQYF
v_call: TRBV6-6; j_call: TRBJ2-7; cdr3_length: 15; cdr3_aa: CASSLSGGGRYEQYF
v_call: TRBV2; j_call: TRBJ2-1; cdr3_length: 16; cdr3_aa: CASSKTLAGASNEQFF
v_call: TRBV7-8; j_call: TRBJ2-7; cdr3_length: 18; cdr3_aa: CASSLALPSGRAYYEQYF